This TCR beta chain was obtained from a study of cytomegalovirus exposure and HLA in healthy donors. Germline CDR1 MDHEN, CDR2 SYDVKM. The CDR3 runs to 15 residues. V was clipped by 5 bases and J by 1 base, with 15 bases between them. PCR amplification relied on 60 Vbeta primers (plus 13 Jbeta primers). Sequenced by immunoSEQ multiplex PCR; TCRdb stores in-frame clones only, minus some. The sample contains 150,000 to 200,000 clones, 75% to 90% of which appear only once. The TCR originated in a man aged 45 to 65 in good health and CMV-seropositive. Material for sequencing was PBMCs. The rearrangement links TRBV28 to TRBJ2-7, with D perhaps TRBD2 (5 bases). CDR3 amino acids: CASSIFREQSYEQYF. CDR3 coding DNA: TGTGCCAGCAGTATATTCCGGGAACAGTCCTACGAGCAGTACTTC.